Given below is one TCR beta chain in context. The record originates from a study of blood T cell repertoires in COVID-19. For the study at large: Material from acute and convalescent COVID-19 was sourced from the United States, Italy and Spain. T cells, B-cell-depleted T cells, or PBMCs supplied cDNA or gDNA.

The CDR3 runs to 19 residues. Germline lookup yields CDR1 SGHAT and CDR2 FQNNGV. V lost 6 bases to trimming and J lost 0 bases; unmatched junction nucleotides: 15. As originally analysed: Reference gene primer amplification gave nucleated cell count estimates. The method was immunoSEQ multiplex PCR; TCRdb's version includes in-frame clones alone and lacks a portion of them. The DNA was the basis for D and trimming; V, J and clone size are from that table. The data show roughly 180,000 clones, roughly 81% seen once. Sequencing was performed on peripheral blood. The chain recombines TRBV11-2 with TRBJ2-7; 12 nucleotides line up with TRBD2. The TCR comes from a man aged 35 to 55 who had recovered from COVID-19. The CDR3, as DNA: TGTGCCAGCAGGGTCGGACTCTGGACTAGCGGGACCTCCTCCTACGAGCAGTACTTC. Encoded protein: CASRVGLWTSGTSSYEQYF.